Described below is a single T cell receptor (beta chain) sequence and its context. The antigen is unknown. A read error may produce the germline difference seen at one junction end. This record comes from a study of CD8+CD57+ T cells in acquired aplastic anemia. At the level of the study: On average, sorted CD4+ and CD8+ cells gave approximately 3 ug of DNA. General observations from the study: Patients and controls had in common twenty-nine CD8+ CDR3 sequences. CD8+ Simpson's diversity in patients was not significantly different from that in controls.

There are 15 residues in the CDR3. Germline CDR1 SGHVS, CDR2 FQNEAQ. CDR3 and TCR beta VDJ profiling relied on genomic DNA as the template. TCRdb processed the reads anew with MiXCR; each CDR3 protein has one entry. In the table there are a few hundred thousand distinct CDR3 sequences, 65% to 75% of which are singletons. The material sequenced was sorted CD4+, CD8+, or CD8+CD57+ T cells (not recorded which) from PBMCs. The TCR was taken from a human donor in good health, serving as a control. The V call is TRBV7-8, the J call TRBJ1-1, with no clear D. The CDR3 is CASSPRQAGSTEAFF. CDR3 DNA: TGTGCTAGCAGCCCGAGGCAGGCCGGGAGCACTGAAGCGTTCTTT. Full variable domain (remainder filled in from reference TRBV7-8 and TRBJ1-1): GAGVSQSPRYKVAKRGQDVALRCDPISGHVSLFWYQQALGQGPEFLTYFQNEAQLDKSGLPSDRFFAERPEGSVSTLKIQRTQQEDSAVYLCASSPRQAGSTEAFFGQGTRLTVV.